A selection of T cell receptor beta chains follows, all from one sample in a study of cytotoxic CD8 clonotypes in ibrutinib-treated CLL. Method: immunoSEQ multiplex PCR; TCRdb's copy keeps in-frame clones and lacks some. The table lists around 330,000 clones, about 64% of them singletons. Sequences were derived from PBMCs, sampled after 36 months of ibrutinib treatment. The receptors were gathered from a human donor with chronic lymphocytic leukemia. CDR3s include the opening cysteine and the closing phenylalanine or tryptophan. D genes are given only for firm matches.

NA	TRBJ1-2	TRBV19	CASSKGPANYGYTF
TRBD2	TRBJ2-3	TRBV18	CASSLGGRSSDTQYF
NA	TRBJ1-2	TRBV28	CASSSLRGYTF
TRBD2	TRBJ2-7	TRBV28	CATWGREVGLYEQYF
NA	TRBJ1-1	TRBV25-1	CASSVRGGAFF
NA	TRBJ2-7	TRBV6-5	CASSRQGLSYEQYF
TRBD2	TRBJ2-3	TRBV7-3	CASSPIAGGAPDTQYF
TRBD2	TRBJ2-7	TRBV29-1	CSVGDSGRLSYEQYF
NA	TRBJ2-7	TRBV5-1	CASSLGPAPQYF
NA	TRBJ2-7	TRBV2	CASSGTYYEQYF
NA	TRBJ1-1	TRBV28	CASGTGSTEAFF
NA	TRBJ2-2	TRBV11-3	CASSFSGIGGELFF
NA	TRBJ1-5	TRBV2	CASGEWANQPQHF
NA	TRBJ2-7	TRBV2	CASSEIWTQSYEQYF
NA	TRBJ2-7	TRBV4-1	CASSQDRQGRFTSSDYEQYF
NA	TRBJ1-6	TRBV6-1	CASSPWGAYNSPLHF
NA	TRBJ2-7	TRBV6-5	CASSYLSRGSSYEQYF
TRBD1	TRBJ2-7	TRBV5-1	CASSWTGRSYEQYF
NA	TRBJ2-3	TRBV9	CASSVVVAGVGDTQYF
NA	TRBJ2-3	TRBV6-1	CASSEAGWGVVKDTQYF
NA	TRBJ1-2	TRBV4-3	CASSQEAGIPLNNYGYTF
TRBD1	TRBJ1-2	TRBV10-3	CAISRTGGGYTF
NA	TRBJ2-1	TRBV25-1	CASSERRKRDNEQFF
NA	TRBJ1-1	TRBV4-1	CASSPLAEGYVNTEAFF
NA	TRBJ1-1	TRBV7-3	CASSLGWGDTEAFF
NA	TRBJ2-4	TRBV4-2	CASGVFSIQYF
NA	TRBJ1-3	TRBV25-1	CASSEGIVSGNTIYF
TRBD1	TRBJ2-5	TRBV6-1	CASSEAAGGGETQYF
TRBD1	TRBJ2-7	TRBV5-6	CASSGDRVSYEQYF
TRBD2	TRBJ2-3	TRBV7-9	CASSLTTSEQYF
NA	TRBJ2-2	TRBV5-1	CASGSRDSTLAGELFF
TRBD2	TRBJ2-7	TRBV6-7	CASSYLAGPPYEQYF
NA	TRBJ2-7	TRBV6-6	CASSSHKSGSEQYF
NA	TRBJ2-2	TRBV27	CASGPRTIAFGELFF
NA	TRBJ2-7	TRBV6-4	CASSEFHGSYEQYF
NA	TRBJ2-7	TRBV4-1	CASSQEQDYEQYF
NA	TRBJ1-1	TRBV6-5	CASSYSKQLNTEAFF
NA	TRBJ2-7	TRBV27	CASSFRQDHYEQYF
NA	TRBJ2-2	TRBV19	CASSTPQRTGELFF
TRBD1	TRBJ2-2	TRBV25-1	CASSGRDRGRRTGELFF